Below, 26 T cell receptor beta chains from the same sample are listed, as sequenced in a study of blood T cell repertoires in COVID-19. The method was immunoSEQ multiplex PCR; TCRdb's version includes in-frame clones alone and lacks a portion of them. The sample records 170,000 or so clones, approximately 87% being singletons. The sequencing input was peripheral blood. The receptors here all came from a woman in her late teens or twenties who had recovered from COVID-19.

Here the CDR3 reads CASSPAAGLPGNTIYF. The CDR3 coding sequence is TGTGCCAGCTCCCCGGCCGCGGGTTTACCCGGAAACACCATATATTTT. The rearrangement links TRBV18 to TRBJ1-3; D gene ambiguous. CDR3 length: 16 residues. Trimming took 6 bases from V and 4 from J, leaving 19 bases between them. CDR1 KGHSH and CDR2 LQKENI come from the germline V gene.

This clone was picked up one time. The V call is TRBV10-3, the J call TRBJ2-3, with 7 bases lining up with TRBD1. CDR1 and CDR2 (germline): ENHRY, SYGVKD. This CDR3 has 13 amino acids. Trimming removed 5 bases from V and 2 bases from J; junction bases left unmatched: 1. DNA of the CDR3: TGTGCCATCAGTAGGGGGCTCACAGATACGCAGTATTTT. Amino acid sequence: CAISRGLTDTQYF.

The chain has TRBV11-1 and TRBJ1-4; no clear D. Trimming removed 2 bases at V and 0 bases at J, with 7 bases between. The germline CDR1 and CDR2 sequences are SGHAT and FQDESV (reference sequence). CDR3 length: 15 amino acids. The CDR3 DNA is TGTGCCAGCAGCTTATCCGGTGCAACTAATGAAAAACTGTTTTTT. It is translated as CASSLSGATNEKLFF.

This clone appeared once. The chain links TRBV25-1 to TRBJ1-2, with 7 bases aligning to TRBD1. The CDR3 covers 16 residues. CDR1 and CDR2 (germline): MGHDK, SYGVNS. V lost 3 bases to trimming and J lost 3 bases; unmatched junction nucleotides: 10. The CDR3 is CASSEGGGRGDYGYTF. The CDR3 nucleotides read TGTGCCAGCAGTGAGGGCGGTGGCAGGGGGGACTATGGCTACACCTTC.

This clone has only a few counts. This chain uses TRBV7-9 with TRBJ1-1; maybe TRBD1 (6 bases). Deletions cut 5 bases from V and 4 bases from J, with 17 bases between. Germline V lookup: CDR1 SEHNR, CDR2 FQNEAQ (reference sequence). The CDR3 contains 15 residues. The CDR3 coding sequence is TGTGCCAGCAGCAACAACAGGGTTGGCGGCACTGAAGCTTTCTTT. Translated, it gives CASSNNRVGGTEAFF.

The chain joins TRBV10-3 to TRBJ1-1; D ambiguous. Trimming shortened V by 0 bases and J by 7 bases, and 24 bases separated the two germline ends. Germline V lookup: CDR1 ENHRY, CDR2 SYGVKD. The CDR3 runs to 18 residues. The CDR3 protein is CAISESRQPRRATNEAFF. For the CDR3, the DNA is TGTGCCATCAGTGAGTCGCGGCAGCCTAGGAGGGCTACCAATGAAGCTTTCTTT.

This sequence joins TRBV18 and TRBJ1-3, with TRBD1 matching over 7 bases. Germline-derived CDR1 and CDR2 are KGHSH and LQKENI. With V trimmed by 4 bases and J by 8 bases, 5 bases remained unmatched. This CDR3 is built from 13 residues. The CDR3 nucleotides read TGTGCCAGCTCACGACAGGGAATGGACACCATATATTTT. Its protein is CASSRQGMDTIYF.

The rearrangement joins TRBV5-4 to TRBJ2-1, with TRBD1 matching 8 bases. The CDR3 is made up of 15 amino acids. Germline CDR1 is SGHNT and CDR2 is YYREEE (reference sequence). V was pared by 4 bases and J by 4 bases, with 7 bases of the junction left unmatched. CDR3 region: CASSRSGTGYNEQFF. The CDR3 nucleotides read TGTGCCAGCAGCCGCTCCGGGACAGGTTACAATGAGCAGTTCTTC.

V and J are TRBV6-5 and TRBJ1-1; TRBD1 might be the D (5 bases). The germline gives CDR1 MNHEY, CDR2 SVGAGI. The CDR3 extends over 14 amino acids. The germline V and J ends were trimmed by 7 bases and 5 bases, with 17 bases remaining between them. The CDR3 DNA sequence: TGTGCCAGCACCTTTATTGGGACTCGGACTGAAGCTTTCTTT. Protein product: CASTFIGTRTEAFF.

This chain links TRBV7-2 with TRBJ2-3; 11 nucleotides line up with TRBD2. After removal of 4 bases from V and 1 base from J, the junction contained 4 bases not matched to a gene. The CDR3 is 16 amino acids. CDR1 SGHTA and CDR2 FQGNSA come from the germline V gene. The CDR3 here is CASSSGGLAGTDTQYF. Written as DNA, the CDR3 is TGTGCCAGCAGCTCGGGGGGACTAGCGGGCACAGATACGCAGTATTTT.

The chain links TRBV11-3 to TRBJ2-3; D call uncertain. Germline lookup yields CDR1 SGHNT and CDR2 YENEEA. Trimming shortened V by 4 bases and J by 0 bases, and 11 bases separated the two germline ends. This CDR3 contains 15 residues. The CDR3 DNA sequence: TGTGCCAGCAGCTCCGGGTCCGGTAGCACAGATACGCAGTATTTT. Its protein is CASSSGSGSTDTQYF.

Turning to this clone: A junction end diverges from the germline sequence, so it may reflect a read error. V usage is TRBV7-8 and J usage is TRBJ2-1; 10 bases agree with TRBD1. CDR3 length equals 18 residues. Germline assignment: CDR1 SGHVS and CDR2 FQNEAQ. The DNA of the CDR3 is TGTGCCAGCACCTTAGCCCCCGACAGGGGGCACACCTACAATGAGCAGTTCTTC. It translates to CASTLAPDRGHTYNEQFF.

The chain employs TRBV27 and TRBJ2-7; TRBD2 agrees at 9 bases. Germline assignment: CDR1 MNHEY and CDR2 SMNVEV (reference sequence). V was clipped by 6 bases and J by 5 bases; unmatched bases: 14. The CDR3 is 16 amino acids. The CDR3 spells CASSPLGLAGSHEQYV. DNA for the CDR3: TGTGCCAGCAGCCCCCTTGGGCTAGCGGGATCCCACGAGCAGTACGTC.

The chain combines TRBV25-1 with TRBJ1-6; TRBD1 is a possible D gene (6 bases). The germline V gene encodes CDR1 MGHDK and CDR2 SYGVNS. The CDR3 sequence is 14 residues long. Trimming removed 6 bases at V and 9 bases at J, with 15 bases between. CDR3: CASRAGAGGSPLHF. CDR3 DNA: TGTGCCAGCAGGGCAGGGGCGGGGGGTTCACCCCTCCACTTT. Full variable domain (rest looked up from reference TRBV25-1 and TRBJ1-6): EADIYQTPRYLVIGTGKKITLECSQTMGHDKMYWYQQDPGMELHLIHYSYGVNSTEKGDLSSESTVSRIRTEHFPLTLESARPSHTSQYLCASRAGAGGSPLHFGNGTRLTVT.

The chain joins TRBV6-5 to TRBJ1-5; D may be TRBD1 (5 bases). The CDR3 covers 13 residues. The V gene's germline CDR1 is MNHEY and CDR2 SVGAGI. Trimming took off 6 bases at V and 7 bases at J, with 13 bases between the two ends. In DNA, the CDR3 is TGTGCCAGCAGATTGACAGTCATGCAGCCCCAGCATTTT. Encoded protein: CASRLTVMQPQHF.

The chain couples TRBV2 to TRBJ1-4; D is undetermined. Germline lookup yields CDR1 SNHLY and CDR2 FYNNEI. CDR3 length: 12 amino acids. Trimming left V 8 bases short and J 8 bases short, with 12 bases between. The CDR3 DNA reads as TGTGCCAGCTGGAGGATAGGCGAAAAACTGTTTTTT. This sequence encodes CASWRIGEKLFF.

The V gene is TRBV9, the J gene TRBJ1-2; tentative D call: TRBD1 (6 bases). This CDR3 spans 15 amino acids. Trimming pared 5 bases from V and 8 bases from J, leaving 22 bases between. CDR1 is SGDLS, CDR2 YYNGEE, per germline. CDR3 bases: TGTGCCAGCAGTCGAAACAGGGAGACCTCTTCGGGCTACACCTTC. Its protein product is CASSRNRETSSGYTF.

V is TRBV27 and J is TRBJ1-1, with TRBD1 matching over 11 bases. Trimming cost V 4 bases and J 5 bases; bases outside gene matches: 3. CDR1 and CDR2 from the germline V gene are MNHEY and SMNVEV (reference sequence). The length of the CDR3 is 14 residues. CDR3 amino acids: CASSSDRGLTEAFF. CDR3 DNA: TGTGCCAGCAGTTCGGACAGGGGGCTGACTGAAGCTTTCTTT.

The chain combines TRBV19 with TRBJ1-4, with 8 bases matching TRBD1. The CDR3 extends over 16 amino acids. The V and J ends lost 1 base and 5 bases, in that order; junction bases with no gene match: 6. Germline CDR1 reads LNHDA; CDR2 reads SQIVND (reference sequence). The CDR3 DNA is TGTGCCAGTAGTATAGGGACAGGGTGGACCAATGAAAAACTGTTTTTT. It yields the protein CASSIGTGWTNEKLFF.

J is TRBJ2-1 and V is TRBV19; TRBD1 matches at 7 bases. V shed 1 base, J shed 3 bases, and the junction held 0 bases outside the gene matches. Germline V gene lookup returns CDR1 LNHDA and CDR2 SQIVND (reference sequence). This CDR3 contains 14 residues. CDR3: CASSIGDSYNEQFF. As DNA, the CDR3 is TGTGCCAGTAGTATAGGGGACAGCTACAATGAGCAGTTCTTC.

CDR3 protein: CASSPGTGGGTGELFF. The CDR3 DNA reads TGTGCCAGCAGCCCTGGGACAGGGGGAGGCACCGGGGAGCTGTTTTTT. V is TRBV7-3 and J is TRBJ2-2; 11 nucleotides agree with TRBD1. This CDR3 comprises 16 residues. Trimming cost V 5 bases and J 4 bases; bases outside gene matches: 6. The germline gives CDR1 SGHTA, CDR2 FQGTGA.

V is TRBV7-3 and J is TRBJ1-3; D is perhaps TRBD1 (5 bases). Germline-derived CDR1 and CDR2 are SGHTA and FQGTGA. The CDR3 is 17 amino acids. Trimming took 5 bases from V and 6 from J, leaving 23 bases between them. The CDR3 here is CASSPNAGISGENTIYF. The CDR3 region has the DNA TGTGCCAGCAGCCCCAATGCGGGGATATCGGGGGAAAACACCATATATTTT.

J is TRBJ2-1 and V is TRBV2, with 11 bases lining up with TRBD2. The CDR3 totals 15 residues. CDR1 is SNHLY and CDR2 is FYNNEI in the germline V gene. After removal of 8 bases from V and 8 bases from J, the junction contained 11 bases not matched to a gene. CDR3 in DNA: TGTGCCAGCGTCCTTGGGGGTAGCGGGAGGGATGAGCAGTTCTTC. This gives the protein CASVLGGSGRDEQFF.

The CDR3: CASSFRDRGSETQYF. The CDR3 DNA follows: TGTGCCAGCAGCTTCCGGGACAGGGGGTCTGAGACCCAGTACTTC. This sequence joins TRBV7-2 and TRBJ2-5; TRBD1 agrees at 11 bases. Germline V gene data show CDR1 as SGHTA and CDR2 as FQGNSA. V was pared by 3 bases and J by 5 bases, with 5 bases of the junction left unmatched. The CDR3 has 15 amino acids. The variable domain in full, completed from reference TRBV7-2 and TRBJ2-5, reads GAGVSQSPSNKVTEKGKDVELRCDPISGHTALYWYRQSLGQGLEFLIYFQGNSAPDKSGLPSDRFSAERTGGSVSTLTIQRTQQEDSAVYLCASSFRDRGSETQYFGPGTRLLVL.

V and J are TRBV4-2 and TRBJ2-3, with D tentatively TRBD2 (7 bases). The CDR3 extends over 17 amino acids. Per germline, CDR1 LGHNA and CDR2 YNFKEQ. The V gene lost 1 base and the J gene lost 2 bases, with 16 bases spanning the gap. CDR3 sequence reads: CASSQAQAGADTDTQYF. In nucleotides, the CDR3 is TGTGCCAGCAGCCAAGCCCAGGCGGGGGCCGACACAGATACGCAGTATTTT.

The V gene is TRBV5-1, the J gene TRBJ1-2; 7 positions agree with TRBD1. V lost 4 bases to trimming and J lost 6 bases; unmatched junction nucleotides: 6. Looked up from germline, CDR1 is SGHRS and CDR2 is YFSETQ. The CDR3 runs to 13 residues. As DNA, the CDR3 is TGCGCCAGCAGCCCCGGGACAGCCGATGGCTACACCTTC. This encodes CASSPGTADGYTF.